Sequencing of this TCR beta chain was carried out in a study of T cells in Graves' hyperthyroidism and ophthalmopathy. CDR1 MDHEN and CDR2 SYDVKM come from the germline V gene. The V gene lost 4 bases and the J gene lost 5 bases, with 15 bases spanning the gap. The CDR3 totals 15 residues. A note on this clonotype: The antigen is undetermined.

Study results and limitations: The model predicted ophthalmopathy a median around seven months before onset. A model of 13 V-J pairs discriminated ophthalmopathy from stable hyperthyroidism.

Calling Graves' hyperthyroidism stable meant ophthalmopathy did not progress within 18 months. Thyroid ultrasound and orbital computed tomography, with clinical symptoms and serum thyroxine and TRAb, informed diagnoses. Template material for amplifying TCR beta CDR3 regions consisted of RNA transcripts. A first-round RT-PCR of the TCR CDR3 used the HTBI primer set. TCRdb called the multiplex PCR reads again in MiXCR, with one record for every CDR3 protein. The sample lists 600,000 to 900,000 distinct CDR3 sequences; 16% were seen once. The V gene is TRBV28, the J gene TRBJ2-1; weak D call: TRBD2 (6 bases). This clonotype was sampled from a young man with Graves' hyperthyroidism. The sequencing sample was made of blood. The CDR3 region has the DNA TGTGCCAGCAGTTGGTTAGTATCGGGAGACAATGAGCAGTTCTTC. It is translated as CASSWLVSGDNEQFF. Complete variable domain (other parts from reference TRBV28 and TRBJ2-1): DVKVTQSSRYLVKRTGEKVFLECVQDMDHENMFWYRQDPGLGLRLIYFSYDVKMKEKGDIPEGYSVSREKKERFSLILESASTNQTSMYLCASSWLVSGDNEQFFGPGTRLTVL.